The entry below gives a single T cell receptor (delta chain) sequence along with its context. The protein given by TCRdb reflects a much larger clone and differs at residue 5 from this DNA's translation, likely from a read error; the protein shown is the DNA's translation. The sample comes from a study of gamma-delta T cells after stem cell transplantation. TCRdb redid the clone calls on the RT-PCR reads with CATT. The sample consists of about 2,200 delta-chain clones, over 25% of them appearing once. The V end lost 3 bases, the J end lost 0 bases, and 14 bases lay between the germline ends. The germline V gene encodes CDR1 GEAIGNYY and CDR2 EKD. This CDR3 has 18 residues.

The V gene is TRDV2, the J gene TRDJ3; the D gene is possibly TRDD3 (6 bases). Source material: gamma-delta T cells. This receptor was identified in a human donor. It is not recorded whose cells these are; they may come from a transplant donor. The CDR3 DNA reads as TGTGCCTGTGACGCCGGCTGGGATAGCTCCTGGGACACCCGACAGATGTTTTTC. Translation gives CACDAGWDSSWDTRQMFF.